Each of the 19 T cell receptor beta chains below was sequenced from the same sample in a study of post-analysis software for immune sequencing data (dated by TCRdb to between 2015 and 2016). The investigation overall reported the following: Patients showed significantly higher frequencies than controls for about 5 TRBV segments, among them TRBV5-6, TRBV5-1 and TRBV20-1.

Receptors were amplified or captured by PCR. TCRdb records Illumina HiSeq 2500 as the sequencer. Unique molecular identifiers were incorporated into TCR beta cDNA libraries to reduce PCR and sequencing biases. Starting from the raw public reads, TCRdb applied fastp trimming at Q25, assembled clones with MiXCR and retained in-frame beta chains. Rows are combined by CDR3 protein, so each entry shows the most common genes and DNA. The sample yields roughly 400,000 distinct CDR3 sequences; less than 40% were counted once. The biggest ten clones account for about 7.6% of the sample. Their recognized antigens are unknown. The sequenced sample consisted of blood. These receptors were obtained from a girl under 10 years old with multiple sclerosis.

This clonotype was recorded a few times. The chain combines TRBV20-1 with TRBJ2-1, with TRBD2 as a possible D gene (5 bases). CDR3 length equals 14 residues. V dropped 2 bases and J dropped 4 bases, with 12 bases sitting between them. The germline V gene encodes CDR1 DFQATT and CDR2 SNEGSKA (reference sequence). CDR3 nucleotides: TGCAGTGCTAGACTAGCTTTGGGTTACAATGAGCAGTTCTTC. Its translation: CSARLALGYNEQFF.

The CDR3 sequence: CASRGQGVTYEQYF. The CDR3 region has the DNA TGTGCCAGCAGGGGACAGGGGGTGACCTACGAGCAGTACTTC. The chain combines TRBV6-5 with TRBJ2-7; 11 bases match TRBD1. CDR3 length: 14 amino acids. CDR1 is MNHEY, CDR2 SVGAGI, per germline. V was pared by 6 bases and J by 2 bases, with 3 bases of the junction left unmatched.

V is TRBV5-1 and J is TRBJ1-6; 9 positions match TRBD1. This CDR3 spans 14 amino acids. The germline V gene encodes CDR1 SGHRS and CDR2 YFSETQ. Trimming cost V 4 bases and J 7 bases; bases outside gene matches: 3. As DNA, the CDR3 is TGCGCCAGCAGCGTTGACAGGGGGAATTCACCCCTCCACTTT. Residues: CASSVDRGNSPLHF.

The chain employs TRBV27 and TRBJ1-2, with 11 bases lining up with TRBD1. V trimming: 5 bases; J trimming: 4 bases; junction bases outside the gene matches: 6. Germline V CDR1 and CDR2: MNHEY, SMNVEV (reference sequence). This CDR3 region has 15 residues. This CDR3 reads CASSTRTGGSYGYTF. CDR3 coding DNA: TGTGCCAGCAGTACCAGGACAGGGGGCAGCTATGGCTACACCTTC.

As concerns this clonotype: At one end the junction does not follow the germline gene, possibly because of a read error. The chain combines TRBV2 with TRBJ1-5; the match to TRBD1 covers 10 bases. The CDR3 has 18 amino acids. The germline V gene has CDR1 SNHLY and CDR2 FYNNEI. The CDR3 DNA reads as TGTGCCAGCAGTGAACGGGACAGGGGCCTTTATAGCAATCAGCTCCAGCATTTT. Translating it yields CASSERDRGLYSNQLQHF.

The chain joins TRBV5-1 to TRBJ2-5; D may be TRBD1 (6 bases). V was clipped by 3 bases and J by 3 bases, with 9 bases between them. CDR3 length equals 13 residues. Germline-derived CDR1 and CDR2 are SGHRS and YFSETQ. The CDR3 sequence is CASSSDSEETQYF. The DNA for the CDR3 is TGCGCCAGCAGCTCGGACAGTGAAGAGACCCAGTACTTC.

V and J are TRBV27 and TRBJ1-4; D gene unclear. The CDR3 runs to 11 residues. With 4 bases removed from V and 4 bases from J, the gap between germline ends came to 1 base. Germline loops: CDR1 MNHEY, CDR2 SMNVEV (reference sequence). CDR3 sequence: CASSYNEKLFF. Written as DNA, the CDR3 is TGTGCCAGCAGTTATAATGAAAAACTGTTTTTT.

The sample holds a few counts of this clonotype. The V call is TRBV9, the J call TRBJ1-2; D is ambiguous. CDR3 length equals 14 residues. Germline CDR1 and CDR2: SGDLS and YYNGEE. V was trimmed by 6 bases and J by 4 bases, leaving 16 bases between them. CDR3 DNA: TGTGCCAGCACCCCGACGGCCAGTAGCTATGGCTACACCTTC. Protein: CASTPTASSYGYTF.

This chain connects TRBV19 to TRBJ1-1; the match to TRBD1 covers 7 bases. This CDR3 has 14 amino acids. The germline gives CDR1 LNHDA, CDR2 SQIVND (reference sequence). Losses at the gene ends were 7 bases for V and 4 bases for J; bases not matched to a gene: 9. The CDR3, as DNA: TGTGCCAGTAACCTCGGGACAGACATCACTGAAGCTTTCTTT. This sequence encodes CASNLGTDITEAFF.

V is TRBV20-1 and J is TRBJ2-1; 14 positions match TRBD2. Germline V gene sequence: CDR1 DFQATT, CDR2 SNEGSKA (reference sequence). After removal of 5 bases from V and 6 bases from J, the junction contained 12 bases not matched to a gene. The CDR3 length is 17 residues. The CDR3 coding sequence is TGCAGTGCTCCGGGACTAGCGGGAGAGGGGGGGCCCAATGAGCAGTTCTTC. It yields the protein CSAPGLAGEGGPNEQFF.

The rearrangement joins TRBV5-1 to TRBJ2-7; D is undetermined. This CDR3 region has 10 residues. V lost 6 bases and J 6 bases, leaving 7 bases between the germline ends. Germline assignment: CDR1 SGHRS and CDR2 YFSETQ. DNA of the CDR3: TGCGCCAGCACTAGGAGCGAGCAGTACTTC. Residues: CASTRSEQYF.

The chain combines TRBV7-9 with TRBJ2-1, with 7 bases identical to TRBD2. Losses at the gene ends were 3 bases for V and 0 bases for J; bases not matched to a gene: 5. Looked up from germline, CDR1 is SEHNR and CDR2 is FQNEAQ (reference sequence). The CDR3 is made up of 16 amino acids. The CDR3 region is CASSFGGGSSYNEQFF. The CDR3 nucleotides are TGTGCCAGCAGCTTTGGGGGAGGGAGCTCCTACAATGAGCAGTTCTTC.

This clonotype was counted between two and nine times. The chain links TRBV6-6 to TRBJ2-7; 9 nucleotides agree with TRBD1. CDR1 is MNHNY, CDR2 SVGAGI, per germline (reference sequence). The CDR3 is 15 amino acids. J was trimmed by 5 bases and V by 3 bases; bases with no gene match: 8. CDR3 loop: CASSYRDRVRDEQYF. CDR3 nucleotide sequence: TGTGCCAGCAGTTATCGGGACAGGGTTAGGGACGAGCAGTACTTC.

The J gene is TRBJ2-3, the V gene TRBV4-3, with TRBD2 matching 10 bases. The V gene end was trimmed by 3 bases and the J gene end by 10 bases; junction bases not matched to a gene: 13. The CDR3 length is 16 residues. Germline V gives CDR1 LGHNA, CDR2 YSLEER. The CDR3 sequence is CASSHTTSGEGWAQYF. The CDR3 coding sequence is TGCGCCAGCAGCCATACAACTAGCGGGGAAGGGTGGGCGCAGTATTTT.

This chain joins TRBV6-2 or TRBV6-3 and TRBJ2-1; D unclear. Germline-derived CDR1 and CDR2 are MNHEY and SVGEGT. V lost 0 bases and J lost 6, with 6 bases in between. CDR3 length equals 13 residues. CDR3 region: CASSYSRFNEQFF. In DNA form, the CDR3 reads TGTGCCAGCAGTTACTCGCGGTTCAATGAGCAGTTCTTC.

The chain carries TRBV15 and TRBJ2-5, with TRBD2 matching over 10 bases. The J call may be in error: the DNA end matches TRBJ2-7 better. Germline V gives CDR1 LNHNV, CDR2 YYDKDF (reference sequence). The CDR3 is 15 residues long. CDR3 in DNA: TGTGCCACCAGAGATGTCGGTAGCGGGAGGTACGAGCAGTACTTC. It specifies CATRDVGSGRYEQYF.

This rearrangement joins TRBV28 to TRBJ2-7; maybe TRBD1 (6 bases). From germline, CDR1 is MDHEN and CDR2 SYDVKM. With 6 bases removed from V and 0 bases from J, the gap between germline ends came to 12 bases. This CDR3 is 14 amino acids long. CDR3: CASRLQGLSYEQYF. The DNA for the CDR3 is TGTGCCAGCAGGTTACAGGGTCTCTCCTACGAGCAGTACTTC.

This clonotype has more than one count but fewer than ten. CDR3 nucleotides: TGCAGCGTTGAAGTTCAGGGGGCCAACACTGAAGCTTTCTTT. Translating gives CSVEVQGANTEAFF. The chain couples TRBV29-1 to TRBJ1-1, with 8 bases that match TRBD1. In germline, CDR1 is SQVTM, CDR2 ANQGSEA. The CDR3 length is 14 residues. Trimming at V came to 1 base and at J to 2 bases, leaving 3 bases not matched to a gene. Variable domain in full (rest from reference TRBV29-1 and TRBJ1-1): SAVISQKPSRDICQRGTSLTIQCQVDSQVTMMFWYRQQPGQSLTLIATANQGSEATYESGFVIDKFPISRPNLTFSTLTVSNMSPEDSSIYLCSVEVQGANTEAFFGQGTRLTVV.

With regard to this clonotype: A read error may account for a junction end that differs from germline. This CDR3 is CASSNSGGWNEQFF. Written as DNA, the CDR3 is TGTGCCAGCAGTAACTCCGGGGGTTGGAATGAGCAGTTCTTC. The chain carries TRBV6-5 and TRBJ2-1; a weak D match, TRBD2 (6 bases). Per the germline V gene, CDR1 is MNHEY and CDR2 is SVGAGI. This CDR3 region has 14 residues.